This is a list of T cell receptor beta chains from one sample in a study of OX40 agonist ivuxolimab in advanced cancers. Sequencing was performed with immunoSEQ multiplex PCR; in TCRdb, only in-frame clones are kept and a portion is missing. The data contain over 40,000 clones, around 80% of them seen just once; the ten biggest clones take up more than 6%. The sequencing used CD4+ or CD8+ T cells sorted from blood, collected in a trial of the OX40 agonist ivuxolimab. The source of these receptors is an adult with an advanced solid tumor such as melanoma, head and neck, liver or kidney cancer. CDR3s include the opening cysteine and the closing phenylalanine or tryptophan. A D gene is named only where the DNA matches it firmly. Part of the rows lack a size; the others show once, few, many or a class for expanded clones.

size,V,J,D,CDR3,DNA
-,TRBV19,TRBJ1-2,TRBD1,CASSIDPGQAPDGYTF,TGTGCCAGTAGTATAGATCCCGGACAGGCTCCAGATGGCTACACCTTC
-,TRBV18,TRBJ2-5,TRBD1,CASSPGQGSETQYF,TGTGCCAGCTCACCCGGACAGGGATCAGAGACCCAGTACTTC
-,TRBV6-1,TRBJ2-2,-,CASSRIAAGELFF,TGTGCCAGCAGTCGAATAGCTGCCGGGGAGCTGTTTTTT
-,TRBV10-2,TRBJ1-5,-,CASSESYVGNQPQHF,TGCGCCAGCAGTGAGTCGTACGTGGGCAATCAGCCCCAGCATTTT
-,TRBV19,TRBJ1-5,TRBD1,CASTGQGNQPQHF,TGTGCCAGTACGGGACAGGGGAATCAGCCCCAGCATTTT
few,TRBV5-1,TRBJ1-2,TRBD1,CASRWDRGRDNYGYTF,TGCGCCAGCAGATGGGACAGGGGGCGCGATAACTATGGCTACACCTTC
-,TRBV14,TRBJ2-1,TRBD2,CASSQDRGGRALWNEQFF,TGTGCCAGCAGCCAAGATCGCGGCGGGAGGGCCCTTTGGAATGAGCAGTTCTTC
few,TRBV5-8,TRBJ2-3,TRBD1,CASSIGQGALDTQYF,TGTGCCAGCAGCATCGGACAGGGGGCATTAGATACGCAGTATTTT
once,TRBV18,TRBJ1-6,-,CASSPGGGLFSPLHF,TGTGCCAGCTCACCTGGCGGGGGGCTCTTTTCACCCCTCCACTTT
-,TRBV7-7,TRBJ1-3,TRBD1,CASSLLPGGADTIYF,TGTGCCAGCAGCTTATTGCCAGGGGGCGCGGACACCATATATTTT